The 11 T cell receptor beta chains below come from one sample, sequenced in a study of human T cells and chemical hapten exposure. Time point reported: patch test 1, 2 weeks after DPC sensitization. The treatment was: therapeutic diphenylcyclopropenone sensitization with weekly scalp DPC. TCRdb analysed the RACE reads with MiXCR anew, one entry per CDR3 protein. Among around 120,000 distinct CDR3 sequences listed, roughly 15% were seen once. The sample in question was whole blood, obtained in connection with sensitization to the hapten diphenylcyclopropenone (DPC). All receptors derive from a man aged 18-30 years with alopecia areata. Some clones in this sample may be carry-over from other donors' samples.

This clonotype was picked up a small number of times. The chain employs TRBV7-6 and TRBJ2-7; D tentatively reads TRBD1 or TRBD2 (5 bases each). Germline V gene data show CDR1 as SGHVS and CDR2 as FNYEAQ. The CDR3 spans 15 residues. The CDR3 protein is CASSLGTPPTYEQYV. CDR3 nucleotides: TGTGCCAGCAGTTTAGGGACGCCGCCAACCTACGAGCAGTACGTC.

The chain employs TRBV7-3 and TRBJ2-3; D remains unclear. The CDR3 runs to 13 residues. V was trimmed by 6 bases and J by 4 bases, leaving 11 bases between them. CDR1 and CDR2 from the germline V gene are SGHTA and FQGTGA. The CDR3 here is CASSTSVADTQYF. For the CDR3, the DNA is TGTGCCAGCAGTACCTCGGTTGCAGATACGCAGTATTTT.

V is TRBV18 and J is TRBJ2-6; D remains unclear. The length of the CDR3 is 17 residues. Trimming cost V 3 bases and J 1 base, with 13 bases left between them. CDR1 KGHSH and CDR2 LQKENI come from the germline V gene. The CDR3 sequence is CASSPQSPVSGANVLTF. The CDR3 nucleotides read TGTGCCAGCTCACCCCAAAGCCCCGTTTCTGGGGCCAACGTCCTGACTTTC.

This clonotype occurred many times. V and J are TRBV9 and TRBJ2-1; 12 bases are shared with TRBD2. V gave up 4 bases and J gave up 5 bases; unmatched junction bases: 13. CDR3 length: 18 residues. The germline V gene has CDR1 SGDLS and CDR2 YYNGEE. The CDR3 coding sequence is TGTGCCAGCAGCCCGACACTAGCGGGGGGCCTAACCGACAATGAGCAGTTCTTC. Its translation is CASSPTLAGGLTDNEQFF. The full variable domain, completed using reference TRBV9 and TRBJ2-1, is DSGVTQTPKHLITATGQRVTLRCSPRSGDLSVYWYQQSLDQGLQFLIQYYNGEERAKGNILERFSAQQFPDLHSELNLSSLELGDSALYFCASSPTLAGGLTDNEQFFGPGTRLTVL.

This clonotype was found a few times. V is TRBV7-6 and J is TRBJ2-3; no clear D gene. Germline loops: CDR1 SGHVS, CDR2 FNYEAQ. The CDR3 contains 13 residues. The V and J ends lost 5 bases and 12 bases respectively, with 18 bases between them. Here the CDR3 DNA reads TGTGCCAGCAGCCCACAGTACGGTGCCCTTCAGTATTTT. As protein: CASSPQYGALQYF. Using reference TRBV7-6 and TRBJ2-3 for the parts outside the CDR3, the full variable domain is GAGVSQSPRYKVTKRGQDVALRCDPISGHVSLYWYRQALGQGPEFLTYFNYEAQQDKSGLPNDRFSAERPEGSISTLTIQRTEQRDSAMYRCASSPQYGALQYFGPGTRLTVL.

This clonotype was seen a handful of times. At one of its ends the junction is not consistent with the germline gene, which may arise from a read error. V is TRBV10-2 and J is TRBJ1-5; possible D gene TRBD1, 6 bases. Per germline, CDR1 WSHSY and CDR2 SAAADI. The CDR3 is 15 residues long. CDR3 sequence (DNA): TGCGCCAGCAGCGAGTCGGCAGGGGTTGTTCAGCCCCAGCATTTT. The encoded protein is CASSESAGVVQPQHF.

The rearrangement links TRBV7-6 to TRBJ2-1, with D uncertain. Germline V gene data show CDR1 as SGHVS and CDR2 as FNYEAQ. Trimming removed 5 bases at V and 3 bases at J, with 14 bases between. The CDR3 consists of 15 residues. CDR3 bases: TGTGCCAGCAGCCCAGGAGCAGGAGACTACAATGAGCAGTTCTTC. This codes for CASSPGAGDYNEQFF.

This clonotype came up many times. The chain links TRBV7-6 to TRBJ1-3; D remains ambiguous. This CDR3 has 13 residues. Germline CDR1 reads SGHVS; CDR2 reads FNYEAQ. The germline V and J ends were trimmed by 2 bases and 4 bases, with 6 bases remaining between them. Here the CDR3 reads CASSLPEGNTIYF. The CDR3 DNA reads TGTGCCAGCAGCTTACCGGAAGGAAACACCATATATTTT.

The genes are TRBV14 and TRBJ2-7; weak D call: TRBD1 (6 bases). Germline V gene lookup returns CDR1 SGHDN and CDR2 FVKESK. CDR3 size: 15 residues. The germline V and J ends were trimmed by 4 bases and 2 bases, with 15 bases remaining between them. CDR3 coding DNA: TGTGCCAGCAGCCCAATCCAGGGGCTTGCCTACGAGCAGTACTTC. Its protein is CASSPIQGLAYEQYF.

The chain carries TRBV7-9 and TRBJ2-3; 10 bases are a match to TRBD1. V lost 2 bases to trimming and J lost 0 bases; unmatched junction nucleotides: 8. The CDR3 spans 18 residues. Germline-derived CDR1 and CDR2 are SEHNR and FQNEAQ (reference sequence). The CDR3 bases are TGTGCCAGCAGCTTAAGTGGGACAGGGGAGTGGAGCACAGATACGCAGTATTTT. It yields the protein CASSLSGTGEWSTDTQYF.

This chain links TRBV27 with TRBJ1-5; a weak D match, TRBD1 (6 bases). Germline V CDR1 and CDR2: MNHEY, SMNVEV (reference sequence). The CDR3 consists of 12 residues. V lost 11 bases, J lost 1 base, and 9 bases lay in between. In DNA, the CDR3 is TGTGCCTCCAGGGGCAGCAATCAGCCCCAGCATTTT. This codes for CASRGSNQPQHF.